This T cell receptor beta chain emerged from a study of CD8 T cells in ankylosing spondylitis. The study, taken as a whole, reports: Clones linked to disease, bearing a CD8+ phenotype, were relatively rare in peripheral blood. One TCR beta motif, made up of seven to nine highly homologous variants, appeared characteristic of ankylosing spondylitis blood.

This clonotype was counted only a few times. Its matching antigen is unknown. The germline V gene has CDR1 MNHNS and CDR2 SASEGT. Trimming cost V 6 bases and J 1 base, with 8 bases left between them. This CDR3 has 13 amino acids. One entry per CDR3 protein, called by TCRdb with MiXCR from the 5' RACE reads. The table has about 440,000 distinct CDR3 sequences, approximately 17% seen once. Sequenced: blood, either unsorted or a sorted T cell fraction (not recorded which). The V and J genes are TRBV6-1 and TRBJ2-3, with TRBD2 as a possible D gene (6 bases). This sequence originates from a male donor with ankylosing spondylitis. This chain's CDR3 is CASRPSGTDTQYF. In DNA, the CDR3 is TGTGCCAGCAGACCTAGCGGCACAGATACGCAGTATTTT.